This T cell receptor (beta chain) was identified in a study of blood T cell repertoires in COVID-19. The overall study: Whether acute or convalescent, the COVID-19 samples came from the United States, Italy and Spain. PBMCs, B-cell-depleted T cells, or T cells were the source of the cDNA or gDNA that made up the material.

In the original workflow: Estimation of nucleated cell counts relied on the amplification of reference gene primers. Method: immunoSEQ multiplex PCR; TCRdb's copy keeps in-frame clones and lacks some. Clone size and the V and J calls come from that table; the DNA yielded D and trimming. This table holds 250,000 to 300,000 clones, approximately 85% found once. Sample: peripheral blood. This TCR was sampled from a man in his forties or fifties with active or convalescent COVID-19.

The chain's CDR3 is CASSEGLAGNEQYF. The CDR3 nucleotides are TGTGCCAGCAGTGAGGGACTAGCGGGTAACGAGCAGTACTTC. The rearrangement joins TRBV6-1 to TRBJ2-7, with 12 bases matching TRBD2. Germline values: CDR1 MNHNS, CDR2 SASEGT. This CDR3 is 14 amino acids long. V was clipped by 3 bases and J by 5 bases; unmatched bases: 2.